The clone carrying this TCR beta chain was detected ten times or more. Its antigen is not known. The time point here: persistent/refractory GD, antithyroid drugs over 5 years with positive TRAb. PBMC RNA served as the TCR library source. Arm-PCR of CDR3 regions and iRepertoire HTBI primers were the basis on which TCR beta libraries were built. TCRdb used MiXCR to reprocess the multiplex PCR reads, holding one entry per CDR3 protein. Of around 430,000 distinct CDR3 sequences listed, approximately 22% are singletons. These data originate in a study of regulatory T cells in long-lasting Graves disease. General study results and limits: Clonotypes that were public and shared totalled a few thousand in persistent patients versus 750 to 1,000 in new patients. When disease was persistent, TRBV28, TRBJ1-2 and TRBJ2-5 were the favored segments.

The trim removed 6 bases at V and 4 bases at J, leaving 5 bases unmatched. Germline CDR1 MNHEY, CDR2 SMNVEV (reference sequence). The CDR3 is 13 residues long. The rearrangement uses TRBV27 and TRBJ1-2; TRBD1 aligns across 7 bases. This TCR came from a female donor with Graves disease. The sample in question was peripheral blood mononuclear cells (PBMCs), obtained when the disease was refractory, from a patient treated with antithyroid drugs. The CDR3, as DNA: TGTGCCAGCAGCGCGACAGGGATCTATGGCTACACCTTC. This gives the protein CASSATGIYGYTF.